In its sample, the clone carrying this TCR beta chain was seen once. The antigen is unknown. Some second doses came at about 4 weeks and others at about 12 weeks; these were pooled. The sample is drawn from a study of T cell responses to AZD1222 COVID-19 vaccine. Germline V CDR1 and CDR2: SGDLS, YYNGEE. The ends were cut back, 0 bases at V and 5 bases at J, with 3 bases in the middle. CDR3 length equals 12 residues. Some clones are missing from TCRdb's copy, which holds only in-frame ones; the method was immunoSEQ multiplex PCR. The sample includes about 160,000 clones, 92% of them seen just once. Broader study findings: Spike-specific TCR depth and breadth grew after two AZD1222 doses.

The sample here was peripheral blood, taken 28 days after the second AZD1222 dose. The TCR comes from an adult who received the AZD1222 COVID-19 vaccine. The chain has TRBV9 and TRBJ2-1; D is uncertain. The CDR3 is CASSVGHNEQFF. CDR3 in DNA: TGTGCCAGCAGCGTAGGGCACAATGAGCAGTTCTTC.